The rows below give T cell receptor beta chains drawn from one sample of a study of T cell changes during pregnancy in multiple sclerosis. Data came from immunoSEQ multiplex PCR; TCRdb stores just in-frame clones and leaves some out. This sample carries under 70,000 clones, approximately 94% of them seen once, and the ten largest clones take about 2.6%. Source: CD8+ T cells from peripheral blood mononuclear cells, taken after pregnancy. Source of these receptors: a female donor with multiple sclerosis, enrolled in a pregnancy study. CDR3s include the opening cysteine and the closing phenylalanine or tryptophan. A D gene is named only where the DNA matches it firmly. Only some rows state a clone size, as once, few, many or a class for expanded clones.

length	V	size	D	J	DNA	CDR3
16	TRBV29-1	.	TRBD1	TRBJ1-3	TGCAGCGTTGAAGACCCCGGGACAGGGACTGGAAACACCATATATTTT	CSVEDPGTGTGNTIYF
14	TRBV19	.	.	TRBJ1-5	TGTGCCAGTAGTATCATGGGCCAAAATCAGCCCCAGCATTTT	CASSIMGQNQPQHF
15	TRBV10-3	.	.	TRBJ2-1	TGTGCCATCAGTGCAACGGAGGAAAACTACAATGAGCAGTTCTTC	CAISATEENYNEQFF
18	TRBV5-1	.	TRBD2	TRBJ2-1	TGCGCCAGCAGCTTGCTTGGGCCGAGACTAGCGGGGTACAATGAGCAGTTCTTC	CASSLLGPRLAGYNEQFF
13	TRBV30	.	.	TRBJ1-1	TGTGCCTGGAGAACACATCCGAACACTGAAGCTTTCTTT	CAWRTHPNTEAFF
17	TRBV5-1	.	TRBD2	TRBJ2-5	TGCGCCAGCAGCCCCAGGCTAGCGGGGGGCCCCCAAGAGACCCAGTACTTC	CASSPRLAGGPQETQYF
15	TRBV7-6	.	TRBD2	TRBJ2-1	TGTGCCAGCAGCTCGGGACTAGCGGGAGTTCAAGAGCAGTTCTTC	CASSSGLAGVQEQFF
14	TRBV28	.	TRBD1	TRBJ2-1	TGTGCCAGCAGCCGAAGACAGGGGATCAATGAGCAGTTCTTC	CASSRRQGINEQFF
14	TRBV7-9	.	.	TRBJ2-2	TGTGCCAGCAGCCCGGGACAGAACACCGGGGAGCTGTTTTTT	CASSPGQNTGELFF
11	TRBV19	.	.	TRBJ2-7	TGTGCCAGTAGTCCCGGAGTCGAGCAGTACTTC	CASSPGVEQYF
16	TRBV28	.	TRBD1	TRBJ2-2	TGTGCCAGCAGTGCCCGGGACAGGGGTGAGGTCGGGGAGCTGTTTTTT	CASSARDRGEVGELFF
12	TRBV6-5	.	.	TRBJ1-2	TGTGCCAGCAGTACCCCAGGGTTCGGCTACACCTTC	CASSTPGFGYTF
17	TRBV2	.	TRBD2	TRBJ2-5	TGTGCCAGCAGGGTGATAGCGGGAGAGGTGGCGCAAGAGACCCAGTACTTC	CASRVIAGEVAQETQYF
19	TRBV7-9	.	TRBD2	TRBJ2-3	TGTGCCAGCAGCTTAGAGGGGACTAGCGGGAGACTATACACAGATACGCAGTATTTT	CASSLEGTSGRLYTDTQYF
15	TRBV27	.	.	TRBJ2-7	TGTGCCAGCACCAAAGGAGGGACGGCAGCCTACGAGCAGTACTTC	CASTKGGTAAYEQYF
15	TRBV5-1	.	TRBD1	TRBJ2-7	TGCGCCAGCAGCTTGGGACAGGGGGCCTACTACGAGCAGTACTTC	CASSLGQGAYYEQYF
14	TRBV7-2	.	TRBD2	TRBJ2-5	TGTGCCAGCAGCTTAGGACTAGCTCGCGAGACCCAGTACTTC	CASSLGLARETQYF
14	TRBV28	.	.	TRBJ2-1	TGTGCCAGCAGGGTGCGGGACAGATACAATGAGCAGTTCTTC	CASRVRDRYNEQFF
15	TRBV4-1	.	.	TRBJ2-1	TGCGCCAGCAGCCAAGCCAGTCAGGGGACGCATGAGCAGTTCTTC	CASSQASQGTHEQFF
14	TRBV19	once	.	TRBJ2-1	TGTGCCAGTAGTCCCCTAGCGAAAGACAATGAGCAGTTCTTC	CASSPLAKDNEQFF
12	TRBV29-1	.	.	TRBJ1-2	TGCAGCGTCGGAGAACAGGAGGGTGGCTACACCTTC	CSVGEQEGGYTF
16	TRBV11-1	.	TRBD2	TRBJ2-1	TGTGCCAGCAGCTTAGCTGGACTAGGAATTTACAATGAGCAGTTCTTC	CASSLAGLGIYNEQFF
13	TRBV19	.	TRBD1	TRBJ2-3	TGTGCCAGTACAGGGGGCATTTGGGATACGCAGTATTTT	CASTGGIWDTQYF
15	TRBV15	.	TRBD1	TRBJ2-5	TGTGCCACCAGCAGATTCCCGGGACAGGATCAGCCCCAGTACTTC	CATSRFPGQDQPQYF
11	TRBV30	.	.	TRBJ2-7	TGTGCCTGGAGTGACTCCAACGAGCAGTACTTC	CAWSDSNEQYF
15	TRBV27	.	TRBD2	TRBJ2-7	TGTGCCAGCAGTCCCCGGGAGGGGGGTACCTACGAGCAGTACTTC	CASSPREGGTYEQYF
13	TRBV6-5	.	.	TRBJ2-7	TGTGCCAGCAGTCCGAACCGGGACTACGAGCAGTACTTC	CASSPNRDYEQYF
15	TRBV5-8	.	TRBD1	TRBJ1-2	TGTGCCAGCAGCAGACCGGGACAGGGGGCTGTTGGCTACACCTTC	CASSRPGQGAVGYTF
15	TRBV5-1	.	TRBD2	TRBJ2-5	TGCGCCAGCAGCCCGGGGCGGGAGGAGTTGGAGACCCAGTACTTC	CASSPGREELETQYF
21	TRBV9	.	TRBD2	TRBJ2-1	TGTGCCAGCAGCTTCCCCCCCCTACTAGCGGGAGACCGAAGCTCCTACAATGAGCAGTTCTTC	CASSFPPLLAGDRSSYNEQFF